These T cell receptor beta chains were read from a single sample in a study of T cell responses to AZD1222 COVID-19 vaccine. The data were produced by immunoSEQ multiplex PCR, yet TCRdb's version contains in-frame clones alone and is incomplete. The sample holds about 110,000 clones, 92% seen once. Sequences were derived from peripheral blood, sampled on day 0 of AZD1222 vaccination. Receptor source: an adult in good health. The CDR3 runs from the conserved cysteine through the conserved F or W. Fields, in order: V gene, J gene, D gene, clone size, CDR3 protein, CDR3 DNA. A D gene is named only where the DNA matches it firmly. Expanded clones are given a class, and other clones once, few, many or no size at all.

v_call: TRBV4-1
j_call: TRBJ1-5
d_call: .
clone_size: .
cdr3_aa: CATADGTSRNQPQHF
cdr3_nt: TGCGCCACCGCCGACGGGACATCGAGGAATCAGCCCCAGCATTTT

v_call: TRBV24-1
j_call: TRBJ2-1
d_call: TRBD1
clone_size: .
cdr3_aa: CATSDPQGPDDEQFF
cdr3_nt: TGTGCCACCAGTGATCCACAGGGGCCCGACGATGAGCAGTTCTTC

v_call: TRBV30
j_call: TRBJ2-1
d_call: TRBD2
clone_size: once
cdr3_aa: CAWIRLAGDTYNEQFF
cdr3_nt: TGTGCCTGGATAAGGTTAGCGGGGGATACCTACAATGAGCAGTTCTTC

v_call: TRBV30
j_call: TRBJ1-3
d_call: .
clone_size: .
cdr3_aa: CARYSGNTIYF
cdr3_nt: TGTGCCAGATACTCTGGAAACACCATATATTTT

v_call: TRBV27
j_call: TRBJ2-3
d_call: .
clone_size: .
cdr3_aa: CASRVGADTQYF
cdr3_nt: TGTGCCAGCAGAGTGGGTGCAGATACGCAGTATTTT

v_call: TRBV19
j_call: TRBJ2-3
d_call: .
clone_size: .
cdr3_aa: CASSIGRATDTQYF
cdr3_nt: TGTGCCAGTAGTATAGGCCGAGCCACAGATACGCAGTATTTT

v_call: TRBV5-1
j_call: TRBJ1-4
d_call: .
clone_size: .
cdr3_aa: CASSLGLGRNEKLFF
cdr3_nt: TGCGCCAGCAGCTTGGGGCTCGGGAGGAATGAAAAACTGTTTTTT

v_call: TRBV2
j_call: TRBJ1-5
d_call: .
clone_size: once
cdr3_aa: CASSDIYSNQPQHF
cdr3_nt: TGTGCCAGCAGTGACATCTATAGCAATCAGCCCCAGCATTTT

v_call: TRBV24-1
j_call: TRBJ2-3
d_call: TRBD2
clone_size: once
cdr3_aa: CATSSGTSGTDTQYF
cdr3_nt: TGTGCCACGTCATCCGGGACTAGCGGTACAGATACGCAGTATTTT

v_call: TRBV7-8
j_call: TRBJ1-2
d_call: TRBD1
clone_size: .
cdr3_aa: CASSLSGDRDDGYTF
cdr3_nt: TGTGCCAGCAGCCTATCAGGGGACAGGGATGATGGCTACACCTTC

v_call: TRBV19
j_call: TRBJ1-5
d_call: .
clone_size: .
cdr3_aa: CARGRGYSNQPQHF
cdr3_nt: TGTGCCAGAGGCAGGGGTTATTCTAATCAGCCCCAGCATTTT

v_call: TRBV24-1
j_call: TRBJ2-7
d_call: .
clone_size: .
cdr3_aa: CATSDWGSEQYF
cdr3_nt: TGTGCCACCAGTGATTGGGGGAGCGAGCAGTACTTC

v_call: TRBV24-1
j_call: TRBJ2-3
d_call: TRBD1
clone_size: .
cdr3_aa: CATSDQRTGADTQYF
cdr3_nt: TGTGCCACCAGTGATCAACGGACAGGGGCAGATACGCAGTATTTT

v_call: TRBV15
j_call: TRBJ1-3
d_call: TRBD1
clone_size: .
cdr3_aa: CATSWDSSSGNTIYF
cdr3_nt: TGTGCCACCAGCTGGGACAGCAGCTCTGGAAACACCATATATTTT

v_call: TRBV6-2/TRBV6-3
j_call: TRBJ1-5
d_call: .
clone_size: .
cdr3_aa: CASSYSTGGSIQPQHF
cdr3_nt: TGTGCCAGCAGTTACTCGACGGGCGGGAGTATTCAGCCCCAGCATTTT

v_call: TRBV7-8
j_call: TRBJ1-5
d_call: .
clone_size: .
cdr3_aa: CASSVSRVSKPQHF
cdr3_nt: TGTGCCAGCAGCGTAAGCAGGGTTAGCAAGCCCCAGCATTTT

v_call: TRBV28
j_call: TRBJ1-2
d_call: .
clone_size: .
cdr3_aa: CASSLGVRASGYTF
cdr3_nt: TGTGCCAGCAGTCTAGGAGTCAGGGCGTCAGGCTACACCTTC

v_call: TRBV5-1
j_call: TRBJ2-2
d_call: TRBD2
clone_size: .
cdr3_aa: CASSLVVSGGGAGELFF
cdr3_nt: TGCGCCAGCAGCTTGGTTGTTAGCGGGGGTGGCGCCGGGGAGCTGTTTTTT

v_call: TRBV5-1
j_call: TRBJ1-1
d_call: .
clone_size: .
cdr3_aa: CASSLTGMNTEAFF
cdr3_nt: TGCGCCAGCAGTTTAACAGGTATGAACACTGAAGCTTTCTTT

v_call: TRBV7-2
j_call: TRBJ1-4
d_call: .
clone_size: .
cdr3_aa: CATQTHNEKLFF
cdr3_nt: TGTGCCACCCAGACCCATAATGAAAAACTGTTTTTT

v_call: TRBV5-1
j_call: TRBJ2-2
d_call: .
clone_size: .
cdr3_aa: CASSFGTLNTGELFF
cdr3_nt: TGCGCCAGCAGTTTTGGGACACTGAACACCGGGGAGCTGTTTTTT

v_call: TRBV27
j_call: TRBJ2-7
d_call: .
clone_size: once
cdr3_aa: CASSLSGYEQYF
cdr3_nt: TGTGCCAGCAGTCTTAGTGGGTACGAGCAGTACTTC

v_call: TRBV6-5
j_call: TRBJ1-2
d_call: .
clone_size: .
cdr3_aa: CASSYRLTLMDGYTF
cdr3_nt: TGTGCCAGCAGTTACCGACTCACATTGATGGATGGCTACACCTTC

v_call: TRBV7-8
j_call: TRBJ2-2
d_call: TRBD1
clone_size: few
cdr3_aa: CASSHSRDRGFGELFF
cdr3_nt: TGTGCCAGCAGCCACTCCCGGGACAGGGGATTCGGGGAGCTGTTTTTT

v_call: TRBV19
j_call: TRBJ1-1
d_call: .
clone_size: .
cdr3_aa: CASSHGLNTEAFF
cdr3_nt: TGTGCCAGTAGTCATGGGCTGAACACTGAAGCTTTCTTT

v_call: TRBV9
j_call: TRBJ2-6
d_call: .
clone_size: .
cdr3_aa: CASSVNLGSGANVLTF
cdr3_nt: TGTGCCAGCAGCGTCAATCTGGGCTCTGGGGCCAACGTCCTGACTTTC

v_call: TRBV18
j_call: TRBJ2-5
d_call: .
clone_size: .
cdr3_aa: CASSPPNRGGETQYF
cdr3_nt: TGTGCCAGCTCACCACCGAACAGGGGAGGCGAGACCCAGTACTTC

v_call: TRBV5-4
j_call: TRBJ2-1
d_call: TRBD2
clone_size: .
cdr3_aa: CASSFGLAGGDEQFF
cdr3_nt: TGTGCCAGCAGCTTCGGACTAGCGGGCGGGGATGAGCAGTTCTTC

v_call: TRBV3-1/TRBV3-2
j_call: TRBJ2-2
d_call: .
clone_size: .
cdr3_aa: CASSQGTVNTGELFF
cdr3_nt: TGTGCCAGCAGCCAAGGGACGGTAAACACCGGGGAGCTGTTTTTT

v_call: TRBV19
j_call: TRBJ2-2
d_call: .
clone_size: .
cdr3_aa: CASSHRGGELFF
cdr3_nt: TGTGCCAGTAGTCACCGGGGCGGGGAGCTGTTTTTT

v_call: TRBV28
j_call: TRBJ1-3
d_call: .
clone_size: once
cdr3_aa: CASESVGFGNTIYF
cdr3_nt: TGTGCCAGCGAGAGTGTAGGATTTGGAAACACCATATATTTT

v_call: TRBV3-1/TRBV3-2
j_call: TRBJ1-2
d_call: .
clone_size: .
cdr3_aa: CASSQLWDGRVGYTF
cdr3_nt: TGTGCCAGCAGCCAATTATGGGACGGACGTGTGGGCTACACCTTC

v_call: TRBV4-1
j_call: TRBJ1-4
d_call: TRBD1
clone_size: .
cdr3_aa: CASSPWDRGNEKLFF
cdr3_nt: TGCGCCAGCAGCCCCTGGGACAGAGGAAATGAAAAACTGTTTTTT

v_call: TRBV7-6
j_call: TRBJ2-3
d_call: TRBD2
clone_size: once
cdr3_aa: CASSFRLAGADTQYF
cdr3_nt: TGTGCCAGCAGCTTTCGACTAGCGGGGGCAGATACGCAGTATTTT

v_call: TRBV4-1
j_call: TRBJ2-2
d_call: TRBD2
clone_size: .
cdr3_aa: CASSRSGGNTGELFF
cdr3_nt: TGCGCCAGCAGCCGTTCGGGGGGAAACACCGGGGAGCTGTTTTTT

v_call: TRBV6-6
j_call: TRBJ2-7
d_call: .
clone_size: .
cdr3_aa: CASQGRTDEQYF
cdr3_nt: TGTGCCAGCCAGGGACGGACAGACGAGCAGTACTTC

v_call: TRBV7-8
j_call: TRBJ1-2
d_call: TRBD1
clone_size: .
cdr3_aa: CASSLDWGGGTANGYTF
cdr3_nt: TGTGCCAGCAGCTTAGATTGGGGCGGCGGGACAGCTAACGGCTACACCTTC

v_call: TRBV6-5
j_call: TRBJ2-1
d_call: TRBD2
clone_size: once
cdr3_aa: CASSLAESSYNEQFF
cdr3_nt: TGTGCCAGCAGCCTAGCGGAGAGCTCCTACAATGAGCAGTTCTTC

v_call: TRBV11-2
j_call: TRBJ1-1
d_call: .
clone_size: .
cdr3_aa: CASSLDVDTEAFF
cdr3_nt: TGTGCCAGCAGCTTAGATGTGGACACTGAAGCTTTCTTT

v_call: TRBV19
j_call: TRBJ1-4
d_call: .
clone_size: .
cdr3_aa: CASSKDTTNEKLFF
cdr3_nt: TGTGCCAGTAGTAAGGATACGACTAATGAAAAACTGTTTTTT

v_call: TRBV7-9
j_call: TRBJ2-5
d_call: .
clone_size: .
cdr3_aa: CASSLNEETQYF
cdr3_nt: TGTGCCAGCAGCTTAAACGAAGAGACCCAGTACTTC

v_call: TRBV28
j_call: TRBJ2-3
d_call: .
clone_size: .
cdr3_aa: CASSGARRGRADTQYF
cdr3_nt: TGTGCCAGCAGTGGGGCTAGGAGGGGTAGGGCAGATACGCAGTATTTT

v_call: TRBV30
j_call: TRBJ1-2
d_call: .
clone_size: .
cdr3_aa: CAWSRQLIVSNYGYTF
cdr3_nt: TGTGCCTGGAGTCGGCAGCTTATAGTCTCAAACTATGGCTACACCTTC

v_call: TRBV6-5
j_call: TRBJ1-5
d_call: TRBD1
clone_size: .
cdr3_aa: CASRGTGASNQPQHF
cdr3_nt: TGTGCCAGCAGAGGGACAGGGGCGAGCAATCAGCCCCAGCATTTT

v_call: TRBV30
j_call: TRBJ1-5
d_call: .
clone_size: .
cdr3_aa: CAWSGWGGQPQHF
cdr3_nt: TGTGCCTGGAGTGGCTGGGGGGGCCAGCCCCAGCATTTT

v_call: TRBV28
j_call: TRBJ2-3
d_call: TRBD1
clone_size: .
cdr3_aa: CASSLLLAARGIDTQYF
cdr3_nt: TGTGCCAGCAGTTTATTATTGGCGGCCAGGGGGATAGATACGCAGTATTTT

v_call: TRBV5-1
j_call: TRBJ1-1
d_call: .
clone_size: few
cdr3_aa: CASSFGDPNTEAFF
cdr3_nt: TGCGCCAGCAGCTTTGGGGACCCGAACACTGAAGCTTTCTTT

v_call: TRBV5-5
j_call: TRBJ1-1
d_call: .
clone_size: .
cdr3_aa: CASSLDVNTEAFF
cdr3_nt: TGTGCCAGCAGCTTGGACGTGAACACTGAAGCTTTCTTT

v_call: TRBV11-3
j_call: TRBJ1-3
d_call: TRBD1
clone_size: .
cdr3_aa: CASSSGTGGNTIYF
cdr3_nt: TGTGCCAGCAGCTCCGGGACAGGGGGAAACACCATATATTTT

v_call: TRBV7-7
j_call: TRBJ1-1
d_call: .
clone_size: .
cdr3_aa: CASSLSDGAEAFF
cdr3_nt: TGTGCCAGCAGCCTAAGTGACGGCGCTGAAGCTTTCTTT

v_call: TRBV7-8
j_call: TRBJ1-6
d_call: TRBD1
clone_size: .
cdr3_aa: CASSSEGQEASPLHF
cdr3_nt: TGTGCCAGCAGCTCCGAGGGACAGGAGGCTTCACCCCTCCACTTT

v_call: TRBV5-5
j_call: TRBJ1-2
d_call: .
clone_size: .
cdr3_aa: CASSLAVDRPKGYGYTF
cdr3_nt: TGTGCCAGCAGCTTGGCGGTTGACAGGCCTAAGGGCTATGGCTACACCTTC

v_call: TRBV10-3
j_call: TRBJ1-1
d_call: .
clone_size: .
cdr3_aa: CAISEAAGLNTEAFF
cdr3_nt: TGTGCCATCAGTGAGGCGGCGGGCCTGAACACTGAAGCTTTCTTT

v_call: TRBV19
j_call: TRBJ1-5
d_call: .
clone_size: .
cdr3_aa: CASSIDIRDNQPQHF
cdr3_nt: TGTGCCAGTAGTATAGATATCAGGGATAATCAGCCCCAGCATTTT